These 9 T cell receptor beta chains share one sample of origin, sequenced in a study of vaccination and CD4 T cells after COVID-19 (dated by TCRdb to the early 2020s). This sample's treatment or condition label indicates: 10-day PBMC culture with coronavirus spike peptide pools or control peptides (ViraFEST assay). What these receptors recognize is not known. Library generation was performed with PCR. Sequencing was performed on an Illumina iSeq 100. DNA from cultured CD4+ T cells was subjected to TCR sequencing with the Oncomine TCR Beta short-read assay at the Johns Hopkins FTIC core. The public reads were quality trimmed at Q25 with fastp and then assembled into clones with MiXCR by TCRdb, keeping productive beta chains. Each CDR3 protein gets just one entry, which takes the most common genes and DNA from the rows behind it. The sample has some 20,000 distinct CDR3 sequences on record, 35% to 50% of them singletons. The top ten clonotypes cover about 10% of the sample.

The sequencing used CD4+ T cells from blood, cultured in vitro, collected after SARS-CoV-2 vaccination. These receptors were obtained from a human donor who had recovered from COVID-19.

About this clonotype: The junction departs from germline at one end; a sequencing error may be responsible. This chain uses TRBV6-5 with TRBJ1-2; TRBD1 matches 10 bases. The CDR3 sequence is 16 residues long. The germline CDR1 and CDR2 sequences are MNHEY and SVGAGI. This CDR3 is CANSFRPGQGSYGYTF. CDR3 in DNA: TGTGCCAACAGTTTTCGCCCGGGACAGGGGTCTTATGGCTACACCTTC.

This clonotype was found a few times. This chain links TRBV12-3 or TRBV12-4 with TRBJ2-3; D is possibly TRBD2 (5 bases). The CDR3 is 13 residues long. Trimming shortened V by 3 bases and J by 6 bases, and 10 bases separated the two germline ends. The CDR3 sequence is CASSFWGADTQYF. The CDR3 DNA sequence: TGTGCCAGCAGTTTCTGGGGAGCCGATACGCAGTATTTT.

A few counts support this clonotype. CDR3 amino acids: CASKDRLVGNQPQHF. The DNA of the CDR3 is TGTGCCAGTAAGGACCGTCTCGTGGGCAATCAGCCCCAGCATTTT. V and J are TRBV19 and TRBJ1-5; D gene unclear. The germline gives CDR1 LNHDA, CDR2 SQIVND (reference sequence). The ends were cut back, 7 bases at V and 2 bases at J, with 15 bases in the middle. The CDR3 spans 15 residues.

In this sample, this clonotype turned up a few times. This sequence joins TRBV19 and TRBJ2-5, with 9 bases aligning to TRBD1. The CDR3 is 14 amino acids. The ends lost 10 bases at V and 0 bases at J; junction bases unmatched: 6. Germline CDR1 is LNHDA and CDR2 is SQIVND (reference sequence). The CDR3, as DNA: TGTGCCACGATGGACAGGGGACACCAAGAGACCCAGTACTTC. It codes for CATMDRGHQETQYF.

This chain links TRBV19 with TRBJ2-7, with D perhaps matching TRBD1 (6 bases). Germline V lookup: CDR1 LNHDA, CDR2 SQIVND (reference sequence). This CDR3 has 13 residues. The V end was cut by 5 bases, the J end by 2 bases, with 10 bases between. The chain's CDR3 is CASSATGAYEQYF. As DNA, the CDR3 is TGTGCCAGTAGTGCGACAGGAGCCTACGAGCAGTACTTC. Together with reference TRBV19 and TRBJ2-7, the CDR3 gives the full variable domain: DGGITQSPKYLFRKEGQNVTLSCEQNLNHDAMYWYRQDPGQGLRLIYYSQIVNDFQKGDIAEGYSVSREKKESFPLTVTSAQKNPTAFYLCASSATGAYEQYFGPGTRLTVT.

The J gene is TRBJ2-7, the V gene TRBV6-1; D gene unclear. In germline, CDR1 is MNHNS, CDR2 SASEGT. The CDR3 has 15 residues. V shed 2 bases and J shed 2 bases, with 13 bases lying between them. As DNA, the CDR3 is TGTGCCAGCAGTGAACGGGTGGGAAACACCTACGAGCAGTACTTC. It translates to CASSERVGNTYEQYF.

The chain has TRBV6-2 or TRBV6-3 and TRBJ1-5; no firm D call. There are 14 residues in the CDR3. The V end was cut by 6 bases, the J end by 7 bases, with 16 bases between. Germline values: CDR1 MNHEY, CDR2 SVGEGT. DNA of the CDR3: TGTGCCAGCAGGGAAGGATCTGGAGGACAGCCCCAGCATTTT. It encodes CASREGSGGQPQHF.

This clonotype was seen a handful of times. The V and J genes are TRBV7-2 and TRBJ1-5; maybe TRBD1 (6 bases). The CDR3 loop spans 14 amino acids. CDR1 and CDR2 (germline): SGHTA, FQGNSA. V lost 2 bases, J lost 6 bases, and 11 bases lay in between. The CDR3 loop is CASSLQGFGQPQHF. The CDR3 DNA is TGTGCCAGCAGCTTACAGGGGTTTGGTCAGCCCCAGCATTTT.

This clonotype occurred a few times. V and J are TRBV7-2 and TRBJ2-5; D is uncertain. With 4 bases removed from V and 5 bases from J, the gap between germline ends came to 14 bases. Germline loops: CDR1 SGHTA, CDR2 FQGNSA. The CDR3 loop spans 14 amino acids. CDR3 amino acids: CASSYQSARETQYF. The CDR3 DNA is TGTGCCAGCAGCTACCAGAGCGCGAGGGAGACCCAGTACTTC.